Listed below are T cell receptor beta chains from one sample, sequenced in a study of blood T cells in healthy people across ages. From the 5' RACE reads, TCRdb called clonotypes with MiXCR, one entry per CDR3 protein. Seen here are under 700,000 distinct CDR3 sequences, around 24% observed once, and the top ten hold around 10%. This sample also belongs to another study, concerning T cells of mothers and their children.

Source material: blood. Every receptor here comes from a boy aged 5-17 years in good health. Both conserved end residues are part of each CDR3.

v_call,j_call,cdr3_aa
TRBV12-3/TRBV12-4,TRBJ2-5,CASSPPGLASETQYF
TRBV5-1,TRBJ2-3,CASRPAPRTDTQYF
TRBV27,TRBJ2-5,CASSLRQKETQYF
TRBV7-2,TRBJ2-2,CASSYDIGAGELFF
TRBV6-5,TRBJ1-2,CASTASGGGRYGYTF
TRBV20-1,TRBJ2-7,CSARDAAGSSYEQYF
TRBV6-1,TRBJ1-1,CASSVNRDFAGTEAFF
TRBV7-2,TRBJ2-5,CASSQGLGEKPQYF
TRBV24-1,TRBJ1-1,CATSAADRNTEAFF
TRBV7-2,TRBJ1-6,CASSLGVRANSPLHF
TRBV29-1,TRBJ2-7,CSVVPIDRGQGQYF
TRBV7-2,TRBJ1-6,CASSYKKEHNSPLHF
TRBV7-2,-,CASSLGEATNSYEQYF
TRBV20-1,TRBJ2-5,CSARDRASVETQYF
TRBV12-3/TRBV12-4,TRBJ1-5,CASSGTAGPPDGQPQHF
TRBV6-5,TRBJ1-4,CATAPPGTGEEKLFF
TRBV4-2,TRBJ2-1,CASSQEERGGNEQFF
TRBV27,TRBJ1-4,CASRDVRDSYEELFF
TRBV5-1,TRBJ1-3,CASSSGTFPNTIYF
TRBV24-1,TRBJ2-1,CATSRVPNEQFF
TRBV12-3/TRBV12-4,TRBJ2-7,CASSPAGPGEQYF
TRBV7-9,TRBJ2-7,CASSFLWREQYF
TRBV9,TRBJ1-1,CASSVEPMNTEAFF
TRBV2,-,CATRWYEQYF
TRBV28,-,CASSHLAYEQYF
TRBV20-1,TRBJ2-1,CSARDELAGVLNEQFF
TRBV5-6,-,CASSLIDTYEQYF
TRBV28,TRBJ1-2,CASSSNYGYTF
TRBV7-2,TRBJ1-2,CASSLSGQLPYGYTF
TRBV5-1,TRBJ2-7,CASSFTDLNYEQYF
TRBV7-6,TRBJ2-1,CASSFSEIEQFF
TRBV5-4,TRBJ2-3,CASSLAVGISGEKCTDTQYF